Listed here are 23 T cell receptor beta chains from one sample, sequenced in a study of identical twins. One entry per CDR3 protein results from TCRdb running MiXCR on the 5' RACE reads. The table lists some 1,600,000 distinct CDR3 sequences, around 29% of them singletons. Sample: cord blood. These receptors all stem from a newborn girl in good health.

This clonotype has a handful of counts. As DNA, the CDR3 is TGTGCCAGCAGCAAACAATATAATTCACCCCTCCACTTT. Translated: CASSKQYNSPLHF. This chain joins TRBV21-1 and TRBJ1-6. TRBV21-1 is deemed a pseudogene. The CDR3 length is 13 residues.

Note on this clonotype: The junction departs from the called germline gene at one end, perhaps through a read error. V is TRBV5-1 and J is TRBJ1-2, with D hard to call. Germline loops: CDR1 SGHRS, CDR2 YFSETQ. CDR3 length: 16 residues. DNA of the CDR3: TGCGCCAGCAGCTTGGCCTGGTACAGAGGAGGCTATGGTTACACCTTC. This codes for CASSLAWYRGGYGYTF.

This chain connects TRBV15 to TRBJ2-1, with 7 bases aligning to TRBD2. With 1 base clipped from V and 10 bases from J, the junction kept 10 bases outside the gene matches. Germline-derived CDR1 and CDR2 are LNHNV and YYDKDF (reference sequence). This CDR3 has 15 residues. CDR3 sequence reads: CATSRVGTTRLEQFF. In DNA form, the CDR3 reads TGTGCCACCAGCAGAGTGGGGACTACCCGTTTAGAGCAGTTCTTC.

This clonotype was seen only a few times. The rearrangement joins TRBV7-9 to TRBJ1-1; 7 bases are a match to TRBD1. After removal of 2 bases from V and 1 base from J, the junction contained 7 bases not matched to a gene. The germline gives CDR1 SEHNR, CDR2 FQNEAQ (reference sequence). This CDR3 has 16 residues. The CDR3 region has the DNA TGTGCCAGCAGCTTACCCCTCAGGGGGAAGAACACTGAAGCTTTCTTT. The encoded protein is CASSLPLRGKNTEAFF.

A few counts support this clonotype. This chain links TRBV5-1 with TRBJ2-1; TRBD2 matches at 8 bases. This CDR3 has 17 amino acids. Germline-derived CDR1 and CDR2 are SGHRS and YFSETQ. Trimming cost V 1 base and J 0 bases; bases outside gene matches: 6. The CDR3 DNA is TGCGCCAGCAGCTTGACTAGCGGCTACCTCTCCTACAATGAGCAGTTCTTC. Protein sequence: CASSLTSGYLSYNEQFF.

The gene calls are TRBV6-2 or TRBV6-3 and TRBJ2-7, with D maybe TRBD2 (7 bases). Germline-derived CDR1 and CDR2 are MNHEY and SVGEGT. Trimming shortened V by 2 bases and J by 7 bases, and 18 bases separated the two germline ends. This CDR3 contains 15 residues. The CDR3 sequence is CASSYLAGVTGEQYF. The CDR3 nucleotides read TGTGCCAGCAGTTACCTGGCGGGAGTAACAGGGGAGCAGTACTTC.

The V gene is TRBV3-1, the J gene TRBJ2-4; weak D call: TRBD2 (5 bases). There are 14 residues in the CDR3. V lost 2 bases, J lost 4 bases, and 9 bases lay in between. The germline V gene has CDR1 LGHDT and CDR2 YNNKEL (reference sequence). The CDR3 coding sequence is TGTGCCAGCAGCCAAAAGACTAAAAAAAACATTCAGTACTTC. It codes for CASSQKTKKNIQYF.

This clonotype was observed a few times. This sequence joins TRBV12-3 or TRBV12-4 and TRBJ1-1; 11 positions agree with TRBD1. V lost 3 bases and J lost 4; bases outside the gene matches: 4. This CDR3 is 15 amino acids long. CDR3 sequence (DNA): TGTGCCAGCAGTTTGATGGGACAGGGGGGCACTGAAGCTTTCTTT. This codes for CASSLMGQGGTEAFF.

This clonotype was counted ten times or more. The V and J genes are TRBV27 and TRBJ2-7; 8 nucleotides match TRBD1. With 5 bases clipped from V and 2 bases from J, the junction kept 5 bases outside the gene matches. The CDR3 has 14 residues. Germline V CDR1 and CDR2: MNHEY, SMNVEV (reference sequence). CDR3 nucleotides: TGTGCCAGCAGTCAAAGACAGGGGCCCTACGAGCAGTACTTC. It translates to CASSQRQGPYEQYF.

This clonotype has just a few counts. The rearrangement uses TRBV28 and TRBJ2-5, with 8 nucleotides matching TRBD2. The CDR3 contains 16 residues. J was trimmed by 1 base and V by 11 bases; bases with no gene match: 15. The germline V gene has CDR1 MDHEN and CDR2 SYDVKM. CDR3 DNA sequence: TGTGCCTCCCGGGGGATAGCGGGACTCGGCCAAGAGACCCAGTACTTC. Protein product: CASRGIAGLGQETQYF.

In this sample, this clonotype turned up a few times. V and J are TRBV9 and TRBJ2-1, with 7 bases that match TRBD2. Trimming removed 1 base from V and 7 bases from J; junction bases left unmatched: 11. CDR3 length: 16 residues. Germline lookup yields CDR1 SGDLS and CDR2 YYNGEE. The CDR3 nucleotides read TGTGCCAGCAGCGTACAGGAGCGGGAAGTTTCAAATGAGCAGTTCTTC. It is translated as CASSVQEREVSNEQFF.

This clonotype was recorded a few times. The chain carries TRBV6-6 and TRBJ2-3; D might be TRBD1 (6 bases). This CDR3 region has 13 residues. V was clipped by 6 bases and J by 2 bases, with 9 bases between them. Germline-derived CDR1 and CDR2 are MNHNY and SVGAGI (reference sequence). The CDR3 here is CASRYRVTDTQYF. The CDR3 DNA follows: TGTGCCAGCAGATACAGGGTCACAGATACGCAGTATTTT.

This clonotype turned up a few times. The genes are TRBV5-1 and TRBJ2-1; tentative D call: TRBD1 (6 bases). Germline V CDR1 and CDR2: SGHRS, YFSETQ. V was shortened by 2 bases and J by 0 bases, with 12 bases between the two germline ends. This CDR3 is 16 amino acids long. The CDR3 DNA reads as TGCGCCAGCAGCTTTTCAGACAGGCCCTCCTACAATGAGCAGTTCTTC. It codes for CASSFSDRPSYNEQFF. Looking up the rest from reference TRBV5-1 and TRBJ2-1 gives the full variable domain: KAGVTQTPRYLIKTRGQQVTLSCSPISGHRSVSWYQQTPGQGLQFLFEYFSETQRNKGNFPGRFSGRQFSNSRSEMNVSTLELGDSALYLCASSFSDRPSYNEQFFGPGTRLTVL.

The table lists this clonotype with a few counts. This chain connects TRBV27 to TRBJ1-1; 8 bases are a match to TRBD1. The CDR3 extends over 14 amino acids. V dropped 5 bases and J dropped 3; count of bases not matched to a gene: 5. Germline CDR1 is MNHEY and CDR2 is SMNVEV (reference sequence). The CDR3 protein is CASSTPGGDTEAFF. The CDR3 nucleotides read TGTGCCAGCAGTACCCCAGGGGGCGACACTGAAGCTTTCTTT.

The rearrangement links TRBV5-1 to TRBJ2-1; 13 nucleotides align to TRBD2. The better agreement between TRBJ2-7 and the DNA end casts doubt on the J call. Germline V gene lookup returns CDR1 SGHRS and CDR2 YFSETQ. The CDR3 runs 17 residues. The CDR3 DNA sequence: TGCGCCAGCAGCTTGGAACTAGCGGGAGGGTCCTACAATGAGCAGTACTTC. Translation gives CASSLELAGGSYNEQYF.

The chain employs TRBV13 and TRBJ2-3, with 7 bases that match TRBD1. This CDR3 is 12 amino acids long. V shed 0 bases and J 11 bases; nucleotides not matched to a gene: 2. From germline, CDR1 is PRHDT and CDR2 FYEKMQ (reference sequence). CDR3 sequence: CASSLGTGRQYF. The CDR3 nucleotides are TGTGCCAGCAGCTTAGGGACAGGGAGGCAGTATTTT.

The V and J genes are TRBV12-3 or TRBV12-4 and TRBJ2-3, with D perhaps matching TRBD1 (6 bases). Trimming stripped 4 bases from V and 1 base from J, with 12 bases between. This CDR3 region has 15 residues. This CDR3 reads CASSSWGRGTDTQYF. DNA of the CDR3: TGTGCCAGCAGTTCTTGGGGGCGGGGCACAGATACGCAGTATTTT.

The DNA of the CDR3 is TGTGCCAGCAGAGGGGACACCTATGGCTACACCTTC. Translated: CASRGDTYGYTF. The chain employs TRBV2 and TRBJ1-2, with D possibly matching TRBD1 (6 bases). The CDR3 has 12 residues. V was clipped by 6 bases and J by 4 bases, with 9 bases between them. CDR1 and CDR2 (germline): SNHLY, FYNNEI.

This clonotype has more than one count but fewer than ten. The chain combines TRBV6-2 or TRBV6-3 with TRBJ2-7; D gene uncertain. This CDR3 contains 12 residues. CDR1 is MNHEY and CDR2 is SVGEGT in the germline V gene. Trimming took 6 bases from V and 3 from J, leaving 9 bases between them. The CDR3 loop reads CASRSSHYEQYF. Here the CDR3 DNA reads TGTGCCAGCAGGTCTAGTCACTACGAGCAGTACTTC.

The V call is TRBV28, the J call TRBJ2-1, with TRBD2 identical over 7 bases. The DNA end favors TRBJ2-7, so the J call may be wrong. The CDR3 length is 13 residues. Germline CDR1 MDHEN, CDR2 SYDVKM. CDR3 nucleotide sequence: TGTGCCAGCAGGGTAGCGGGCTACAATGAGCAGTACTTC. Protein: CASRVAGYNEQYF.

This clonotype was recorded at least ten times. The chain employs TRBV29-1 and TRBJ2-7, with D possibly being TRBD1 (5 bases). CDR1 and CDR2 (germline): SQVTM, ANQGSEA. V shed 6 bases and J shed 0 bases, with 15 bases lying between them. The CDR3 has 14 amino acids. For the CDR3, the DNA is TGCAGCGTAAGGTGGACACATAGCTCCTACGAGCAGTACTTC. Translation: CSVRWTHSSYEQYF.

In this sample, this clonotype turned up a few times. The chain links TRBV20-1 to TRBJ1-2; 11 bases line up with TRBD1. The V segment lost 3 bases and the J segment 7 bases; nucleotides outside the gene matches: 10. CDR1 and CDR2 (germline): DFQATT, SNEGSKA (reference sequence). This CDR3 comprises 15 residues. The CDR3: CSASKGQGDRGGYTF. The CDR3 DNA follows: TGCAGTGCTAGCAAGGGACAGGGGGACAGGGGTGGCTACACCTTC.

This clonotype showed up just a few times. The gene calls are TRBV28 and TRBJ1-2; weak D call: TRBD1 (6 bases). Germline CDR1 MDHEN, CDR2 SYDVKM. The CDR3 consists of 14 residues. V lost 3 bases, J lost 6 bases, and 14 bases lay in between. This CDR3 reads CASSFGGRGNGYTF. The CDR3 DNA sequence: TGTGCCAGCAGTTTCGGTGGCAGGGGTAATGGCTACACCTTC.